Here is one TCR beta chain with its context. Its antigen remains unidentified. The CDR3 extends 3 residues past the end of the read, so its final part is completed from the germline J gene. The V end was cut by 2 bases, the J end by 3 bases, with 9 bases between. Germline CDR1 SGHDT, CDR2 YYEEEE. The CDR3 has 15 amino acids. The data originate from a study of T cells in women clearing cervical HPV infection. General study findings and limits: Repertoire richness, not evenness, was significantly elevated in CIN3+ cases versus controls.

Clones were sequenced by immunoSEQ multiplex PCR, and TCRdb holds only the in-frame ones, with some missing. Listed are more than 25,000 clones; about 8% falls within the top ten. Sequenced: blood buffy coat. The sequence derives from a woman aged 18-70 years with a cervical HPV16 infection that either progressed to CIN3+ or cleared (not recorded which). The rearrangement uses TRBV5-6 and TRBJ1-6, with D perhaps matching TRBD1 (6 bases). CDR3 bases read: TGTGCCAGCAGCTTTCAGGGGAACTATAATTCACCC. This sequence encodes CASSFQGNYNSP. The complete CDR3 sequence is CASSFQGNYNSPLHF. Complete variable domain (other parts from reference TRBV5-6 and TRBJ1-6): DAGVTQSPTHLIKTRGQQVTLRCSPKSGHDTVSWYQQALGQGPQFIFQYYEEEERQRGNFPDRFSGHQFPNYSSELNVNALLLGDSALYLCASSFQGNYNSPLHFGNGTRLTVT.